This paragraph covers one T cell receptor (beta chain) sequence. Some clones are missing from TCRdb's copy, which holds only in-frame ones; the method was immunoSEQ multiplex PCR. The sample carries approximately 170,000 clones, approximately 90% recorded once. These data belong to a study of blood T cell repertoires in COVID-19. V lost 7 bases, J lost 6 bases, and 15 bases lay in between. The CDR3 has 13 residues. The germline CDR1 and CDR2 sequences are MDHEN and SYDVKM. This receptor was obtained from a man aged 18 to 35 with active or convalescent COVID-19. The specimen was peripheral blood. The V and J genes are TRBV28 and TRBJ1-2, with a weak D call TRBD1 (6 bases). The CDR3 DNA follows: TGTGCCAGCACCCCACAGGGTTTTAATGGCTACACCTTC. Translating it yields CASTPQGFNGYTF.